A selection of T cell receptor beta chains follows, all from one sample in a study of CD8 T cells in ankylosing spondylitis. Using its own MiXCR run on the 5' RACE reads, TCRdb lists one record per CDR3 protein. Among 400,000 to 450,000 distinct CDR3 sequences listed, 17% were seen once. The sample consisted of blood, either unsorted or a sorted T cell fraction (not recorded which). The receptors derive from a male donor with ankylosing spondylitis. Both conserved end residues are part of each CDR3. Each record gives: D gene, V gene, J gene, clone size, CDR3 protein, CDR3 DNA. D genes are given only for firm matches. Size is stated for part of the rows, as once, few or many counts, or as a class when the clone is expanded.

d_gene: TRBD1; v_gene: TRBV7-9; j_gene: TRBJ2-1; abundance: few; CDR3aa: CASSSPGQGYYNEQFF; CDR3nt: TGTGCCAGCAGCTCCCCGGGACAGGGCTACTACAATGAGCAGTTCTTC
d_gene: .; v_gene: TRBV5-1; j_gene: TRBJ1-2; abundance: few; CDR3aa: CASSLRRGTNYGYTF; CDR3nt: TGCGCCAGCAGCTTGAGGCGGGGAACGAACTATGGCTACACCTTC
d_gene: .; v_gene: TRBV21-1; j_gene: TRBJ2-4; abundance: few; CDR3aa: CASSKGGPRAIQYF; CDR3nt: TGTGCCAGCAGCAAAGGGGGTCCCAGGGCAATTCAGTACTTC
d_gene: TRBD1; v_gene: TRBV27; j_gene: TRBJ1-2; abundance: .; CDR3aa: CASRSTGSNYGYTF; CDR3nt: TGTGCCAGCAGGTCGACAGGGTCCAACTATGGCTACACCTTC
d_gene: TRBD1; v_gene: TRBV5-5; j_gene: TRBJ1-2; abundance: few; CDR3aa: CASSPDGDRGRGNGYTF; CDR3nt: TGTGCCAGCAGCCCCGACGGTGACAGGGGGCGCGGTAATGGCTACACCTTC
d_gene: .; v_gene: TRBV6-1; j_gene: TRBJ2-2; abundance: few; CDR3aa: CASLDPLNTGELFF; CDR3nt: TGTGCCAGCTTGGACCCCCTAAACACCGGGGAGCTGTTTTTT
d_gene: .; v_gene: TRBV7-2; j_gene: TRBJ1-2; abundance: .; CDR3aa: CASSQRIVWGRGGYTF; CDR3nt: TGTGCCAGCAGTCAAAGAATCGTGTGGGGGAGAGGAGGCTACACCTTC
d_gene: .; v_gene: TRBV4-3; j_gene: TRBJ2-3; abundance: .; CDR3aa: CASSQDLGGGRDTQYF; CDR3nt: TGCGCCAGCAGCCAAGATTTAGGGGGGGGTCGAGATACGCAGTATTTT
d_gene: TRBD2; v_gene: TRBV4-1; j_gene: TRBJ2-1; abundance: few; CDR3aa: CASSPQAGGNNEQFF; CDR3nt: TGCGCCAGCAGCCCCCAGGCGGGAGGGAACAATGAGCAGTTCTTC
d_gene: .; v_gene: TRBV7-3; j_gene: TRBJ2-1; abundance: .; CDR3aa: CASSLTSGDEQFF; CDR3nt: TGTGCCAGCAGCTTAACGTCGGGGGATGAGCAGTTCTTC
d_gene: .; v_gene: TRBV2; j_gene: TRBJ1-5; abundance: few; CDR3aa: CASSPEAGPHQPQHF; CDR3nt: TGTGCCAGCAGTCCGGAGGCAGGACCCCATCAGCCCCAGCATTTT
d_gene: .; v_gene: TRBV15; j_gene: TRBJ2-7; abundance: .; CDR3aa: CATSRDRIVGGREQYF; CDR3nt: TGTGCCACCAGCAGAGATCGTATTGTGGGGGGGCGAGAGCAGTACTTC
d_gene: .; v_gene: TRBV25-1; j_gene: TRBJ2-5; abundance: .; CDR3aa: CASSEYRVRQETQYF; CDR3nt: TGTGCCAGCAGTGAATATCGGGTCAGGCAAGAGACCCAGTACTTC
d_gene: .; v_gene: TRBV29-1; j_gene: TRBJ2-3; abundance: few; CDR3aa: CSVRYYTDTQYF; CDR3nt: TGCAGCGTCCGATATTACACAGATACGCAGTATTTT
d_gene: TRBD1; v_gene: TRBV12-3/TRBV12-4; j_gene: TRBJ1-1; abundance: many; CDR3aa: CASSWDRGTEAFF; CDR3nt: TGTGCCAGCAGTTGGGACAGGGGCACTGAAGCTTTCTTT
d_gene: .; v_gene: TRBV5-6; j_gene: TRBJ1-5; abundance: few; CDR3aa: CASSFSNEGRNQPQHF; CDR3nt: TGTGCCAGCAGCTTTTCTAACGAGGGCCGCAATCAGCCCCAGCATTTT
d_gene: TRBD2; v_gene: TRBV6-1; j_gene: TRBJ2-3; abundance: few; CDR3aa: CASSRGTSGPSTDTQYF; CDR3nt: TGTGCCAGCAGTCGGGGGACTAGCGGACCTAGCACAGATACGCAGTATTTT
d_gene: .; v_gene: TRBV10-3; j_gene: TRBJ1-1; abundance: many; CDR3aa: CAISESQGGSYVGEAFF; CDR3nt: TGTGCCATCAGTGAGTCCCAAGGGGGGAGCTATGTGGGGGAAGCTTTCTTT
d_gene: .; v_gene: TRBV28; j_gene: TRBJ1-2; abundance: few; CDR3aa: CATGPEGYTF; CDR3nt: TGTGCCACAGGGCCGGAGGGCTACACCTTC
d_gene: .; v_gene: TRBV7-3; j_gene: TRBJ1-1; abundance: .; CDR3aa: CASSSDLIAEAFF; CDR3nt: TGTGCCAGCAGCTCCGACTTAATCGCTGAAGCTTTCTTT
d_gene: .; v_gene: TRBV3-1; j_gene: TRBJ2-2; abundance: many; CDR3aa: CASSQGSGNTGELFF; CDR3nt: TGTGCCAGCAGCCAAGGGTCGGGGAACACCGGGGAGCTGTTTTTT
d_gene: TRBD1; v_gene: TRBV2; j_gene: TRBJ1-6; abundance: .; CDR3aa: CASRGTGGESPLHF; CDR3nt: TGTGCCAGCAGGGGGACAGGGGGAGAATCACCCCTCCACTTT
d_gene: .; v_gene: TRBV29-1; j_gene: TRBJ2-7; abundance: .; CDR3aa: CSVVWSSRNEQYF; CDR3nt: TGCAGCGTTGTTTGGAGCTCCCGTAACGAGCAGTACTTC
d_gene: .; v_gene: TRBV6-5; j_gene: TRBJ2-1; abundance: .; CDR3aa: CASSYGGRTYNEQFF; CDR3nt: TGTGCCAGCAGTTACGGGGGCAGAACTTACAATGAGCAGTTCTTC
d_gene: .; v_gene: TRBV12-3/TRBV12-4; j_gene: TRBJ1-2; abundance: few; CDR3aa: CASSLPPPGVVGYTF; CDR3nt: TGTGCCAGCAGTTTACCCCCCCCGGGTGTCGTTGGCTACACCTTC
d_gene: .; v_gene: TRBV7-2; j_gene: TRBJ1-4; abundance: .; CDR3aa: CASSLGKGRPGGYEKLFF; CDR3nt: TGTGCCAGCAGCTTAGGCAAAGGACGCCCGGGCGGGTATGAAAAACTGTTTTTT
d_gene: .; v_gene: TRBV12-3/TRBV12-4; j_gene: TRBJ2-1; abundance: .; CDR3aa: CASRDGIEHNEQFF; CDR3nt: TGTGCCAGCAGAGACGGGATCGAACACAATGAGCAGTTCTTC
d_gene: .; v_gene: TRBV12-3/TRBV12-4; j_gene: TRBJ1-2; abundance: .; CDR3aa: CASSLKGQGYTF; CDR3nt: TGTGCCAGCAGTTTAAAGGGTCAGGGCTACACCTTC
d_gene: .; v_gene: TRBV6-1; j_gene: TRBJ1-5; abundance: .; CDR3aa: CASSEVDGGYQPQHF; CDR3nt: TGTGCCAGCAGTGAAGTTGATGGAGGGTATCAGCCCCAGCATTTT
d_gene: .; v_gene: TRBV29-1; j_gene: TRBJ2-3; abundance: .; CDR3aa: CSVEPYGDTQYF; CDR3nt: TGCAGCGTTGAACCCTACGGAGATACGCAGTATTTT
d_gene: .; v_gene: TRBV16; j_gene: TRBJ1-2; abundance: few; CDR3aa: CASSQYSGIGYGYTF; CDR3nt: TGTGCCAGCAGCCAATATTCAGGGATCGGCTATGGCTACACCTTC
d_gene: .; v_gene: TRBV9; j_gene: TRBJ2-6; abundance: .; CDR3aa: CASSVVGAGANVLTF; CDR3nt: TGTGCCAGCAGCGTAGTGGGGGCTGGGGCCAACGTCCTGACTTTC
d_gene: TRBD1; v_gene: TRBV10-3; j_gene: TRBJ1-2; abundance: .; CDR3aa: CAITRQGWNYGYTF; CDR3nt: TGTGCCATCACCCGACAGGGGTGGAACTATGGCTACACCTTC
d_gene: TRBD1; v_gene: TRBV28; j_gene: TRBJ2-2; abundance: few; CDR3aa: CASSAEGTGVRVFF; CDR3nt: TGTGCCAGCAGTGCTGAGGGGACAGGGGTGAGGGTGTTTTTT
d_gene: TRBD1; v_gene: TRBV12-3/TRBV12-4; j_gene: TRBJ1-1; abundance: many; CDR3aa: CASSRDRTNTEAFF; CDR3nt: TGTGCCAGCAGCCGGGACAGAACGAACACTGAAGCTTTCTTT
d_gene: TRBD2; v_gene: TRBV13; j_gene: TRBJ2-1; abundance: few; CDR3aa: CASRGGTSGNLLNEQFF; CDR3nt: TGTGCCAGCAGGGGAGGGACTAGCGGGAACTTGTTAAATGAGCAGTTCTTC
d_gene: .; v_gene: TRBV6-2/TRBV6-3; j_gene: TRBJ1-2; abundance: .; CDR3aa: CASNGEGRRYGYTF; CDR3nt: TGTGCCAGCAACGGGGAGGGACGGCGCTATGGCTACACCTTC
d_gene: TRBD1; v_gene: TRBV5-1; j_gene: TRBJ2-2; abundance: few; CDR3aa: CASTRDRVPGELFF; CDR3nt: TGCGCCAGCACCCGGGACAGGGTTCCCGGGGAGCTGTTTTTT
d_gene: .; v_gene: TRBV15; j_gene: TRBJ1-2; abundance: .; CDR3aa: CATSRGVGQNYGYTF; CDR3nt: TGTGCCACCAGCAGGGGGGTTGGACAAAACTATGGCTACACCTTC
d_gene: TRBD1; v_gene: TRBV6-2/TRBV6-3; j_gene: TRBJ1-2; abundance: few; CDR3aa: CASWTRYDRDGYTF; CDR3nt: TGTGCCAGCTGGACGCGTTACGACAGGGATGGCTACACCTTC
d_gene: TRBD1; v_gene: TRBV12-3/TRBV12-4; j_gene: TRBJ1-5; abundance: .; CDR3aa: CASSLAADRGGQPQHF; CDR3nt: TGTGCCAGCAGTTTAGCCGCGGACAGGGGCGGACAGCCCCAGCATTTT
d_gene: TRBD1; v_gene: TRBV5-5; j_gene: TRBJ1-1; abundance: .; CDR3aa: CASSPRDRGPEAFF; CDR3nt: TGTGCCAGCAGCCCAAGGGACAGGGGGCCTGAAGCTTTCTTT
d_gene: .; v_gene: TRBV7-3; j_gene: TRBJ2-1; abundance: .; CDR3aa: CASSLGGSNNEQFF; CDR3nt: TGTGCCAGCAGCTTAGGGGGGAGCAACAATGAGCAGTTCTTC
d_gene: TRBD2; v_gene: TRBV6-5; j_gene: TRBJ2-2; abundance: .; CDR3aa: CASSFQASGRGELFF; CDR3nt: TGTGCCAGCAGTTTCCAGGCTAGCGGGAGGGGGGAGCTGTTTTTT
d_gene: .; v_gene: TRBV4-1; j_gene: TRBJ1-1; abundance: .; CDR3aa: CASSRSGRGGVNTEAFF; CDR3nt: TGCGCCAGCAGCCGGAGCGGCCGAGGAGGGGTGAACACTGAAGCTTTCTTT
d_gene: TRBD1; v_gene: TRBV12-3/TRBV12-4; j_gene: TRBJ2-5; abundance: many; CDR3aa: CASSVHRGRETQYF; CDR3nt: TGTGCCAGCAGTGTCCACAGGGGGCGGGAGACCCAGTACTTC
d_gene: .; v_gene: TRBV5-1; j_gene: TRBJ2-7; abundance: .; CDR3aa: CASSPQVGDVDEQYF; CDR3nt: TGCGCCAGCAGCCCACAGGTGGGGGACGTGGATGAGCAGTACTTC
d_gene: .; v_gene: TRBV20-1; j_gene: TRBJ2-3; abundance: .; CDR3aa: CSATGGGSFTDTQYF; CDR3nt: TGCAGTGCCACTGGGGGCGGGAGCTTCACAGATACGCAGTATTTT
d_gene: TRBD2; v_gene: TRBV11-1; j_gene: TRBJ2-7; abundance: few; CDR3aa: CATSRGSSSGGSSYEQYF; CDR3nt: TGTGCCACCAGCCGTGGGAGCTCCAGCGGGGGGAGCTCCTACGAGCAGTACTTC
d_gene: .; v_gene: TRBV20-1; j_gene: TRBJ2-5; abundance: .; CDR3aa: CSARAPVGIYRETQYF; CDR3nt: TGCAGTGCTAGAGCCCCCGTGGGGATCTACCGGGAGACCCAGTACTTC
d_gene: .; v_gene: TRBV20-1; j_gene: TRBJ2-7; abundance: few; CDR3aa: CSASWSGEQYF; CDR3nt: TGCAGTGCTAGTTGGTCGGGGGAGCAGTACTTC